The clone carrying this T cell receptor beta chain was counted only a few times. No antigen is known for it. The sample originates from a study of CD8+ T cells in alopecia areata. The germline CDR1 and CDR2 sequences are SQVTM and ANQGSEA. The CDR3 sequence is 12 residues long. The ends were cut back, 4 bases at V and 2 bases at J, with 8 bases in the middle. Lesional scalp tissue (obtained by punch biopsy) and peripheral blood were collected from alopecia areata patients. RNA was isolated and reverse transcribed to cDNA, the sequencing template. Method: immunoSEQ multiplex PCR; TCRdb's copy keeps in-frame clones and lacks some. The sample records approximately 30,000 clones, around 60% being singletons. General study findings and limits: Clonality in lesional scalp, especially alopecia totalis/universalis, exceeded that of normal scalp. Sequencing of scalp samples also includes resident alphabeta T cells from normal skin.

The clonotype comes from a human donor with alopecia areata. J is TRBJ1-2 and V is TRBV29-1; D unresolved. Sample: NKG2D-high CD8+ T cells sorted from blood. The CDR3 nucleotides are TGCAGCGTTGTCGAACAGAACTATGGCTACACCTTC. Translating it yields CSVVEQNYGYTF. The whole variable domain, remainder taken from reference TRBV29-1 and TRBJ1-2, is SAVISQKPSRDICQRGTSLTIQCQVDSQVTMMFWYRQQPGQSLTLIATANQGSEATYESGFVIDKFPISRPNLTFSTLTVSNMSPEDSSIYLCSVVEQNYGYTFGSGTRLTVV.